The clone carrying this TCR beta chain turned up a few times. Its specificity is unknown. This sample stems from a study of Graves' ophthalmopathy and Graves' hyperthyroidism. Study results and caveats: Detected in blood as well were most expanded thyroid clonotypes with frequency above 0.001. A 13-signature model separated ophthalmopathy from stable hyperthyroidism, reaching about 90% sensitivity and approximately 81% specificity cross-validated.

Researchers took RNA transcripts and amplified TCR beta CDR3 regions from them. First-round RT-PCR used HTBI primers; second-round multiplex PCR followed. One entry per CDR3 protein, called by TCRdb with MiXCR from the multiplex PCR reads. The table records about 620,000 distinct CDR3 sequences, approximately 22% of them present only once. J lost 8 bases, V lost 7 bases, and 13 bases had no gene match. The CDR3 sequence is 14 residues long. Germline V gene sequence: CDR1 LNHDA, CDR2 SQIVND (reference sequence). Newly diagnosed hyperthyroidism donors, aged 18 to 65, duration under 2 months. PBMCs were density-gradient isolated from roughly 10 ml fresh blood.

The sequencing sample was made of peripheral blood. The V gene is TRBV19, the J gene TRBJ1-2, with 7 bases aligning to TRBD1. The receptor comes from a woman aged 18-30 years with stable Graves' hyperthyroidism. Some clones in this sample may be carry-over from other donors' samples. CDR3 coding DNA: TGTGCCAGTAAAAACGAGGGGGCGAGTAACGGCTACACCTTC. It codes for CASKNEGASNGYTF.